What follows describes a single T cell receptor beta chain. The target antigen is unknown. The data were obtained in a study of T-cell memory formation after mild COVID-19. Turning to the study itself: TCR clustering was largely donor specific. Broader study findings: The CD4+ clones that contracted clustered mainly within CM and EM, and the CD8+ clones concentrated in EMRA. In second-wave clones peaking day 37, SARS-CoV-2 specificity remained unconfirmed.

Trimming removed 7 bases from V and 4 bases from J, with 35 bases in between. The CDR3 is made up of 21 amino acids. Germline V lookup: CDR1 SGHTA, CDR2 FQGTGA. UMIs and sample barcodes were carried by the TCR alpha and TCR beta cDNA libraries that 5'RACE produced using constant-segment primers. Each CDR3 protein gets one entry after TCRdb re-called the 5' RACE reads with MiXCR. The sample yields 430,000 or so distinct CDR3 sequences, about 23% seen once. Sample: PBMCs or a T cell subset sorted from them (not recorded which). The chain couples TRBV7-3 to TRBJ2-1, with D perhaps matching TRBD1 or TRBD2 (5 bases each). This clonotype was sampled from an adult woman who had mild COVID-19 (a few samples of this study predate the infection). Cell type and time point are not known. As DNA, the CDR3 is TGTGCCAGCACGTCTAGTATCGCTGGGGGATCCCCCGGTGGGCTGTACAATGAGCAGTTCTTC. Protein sequence: CASTSSIAGGSPGGLYNEQFF. Full variable domain (outside the CDR3, taken from reference TRBV7-3 and TRBJ2-1): GAGVSQTPSNKVTEKGKYVELRCDPISGHTALYWYRQSLGQGPEFLIYFQGTGAADDSGLPNDRFFAVRPEGSVSTLKIQRTERGDSAVYLCASTSSIAGGSPGGLYNEQFFGPGTRLTVL.